Included here is one TCR beta chain sequence, with context. Its binding antigen is unknown. Base qualities are not recorded, but no much larger clone differs from it by a single base. Library construction relied on the immunoSEQ multiplex PCR assay. For the multiplex PCR, a mixture combining 60 forward primers for TCR Vbeta segments and 13 reverse primers for TCR Jbeta segments was used. Amplification of the CDR3 region of rearranged TCR beta genes was performed with a multiplex PCR assay on genomic DNA. Amplified TCR beta libraries were sequenced as 87-base-pair reads on the Illumina HiSeq System. On the study's bioinformatics: A later analysis counted about 82 million unique TCR beta chains across the 600 to 850 repertoires, and some 11 million of these chains were shared by at least two donors. A nearest-neighbor algorithm error-corrected the raw reads and collapsed the reads into unique sequences, merging closely related sequences to remove PCR and sequencing errors. V, D and J gene segments were assigned by aligning CDR3 sequences to IMGT reference sequences. Each retained sequence needed at least a six-nucleotide match to both a V gene segment and a J gene segment. Rearrangements were classified as productive when the CDR3 lacked stop codons and remained in frame with V and J, and all other rearrangements were classified as non-productive. CDR3 was defined by IMGT convention, running from the second conserved V-encoded cysteine to the conserved J-encoded phenylalanine. Sequences without an unambiguous match to a single V gene segment were excluded from the earlier analysis of about 600 of the donors. In an earlier analysis of some 590 of the donors, V segments were called functional above 56.7% productive rearrangements and were called segregating when the between-donor standard deviation exceeded 5%. A statistical classification framework was built to diagnose cytomegalovirus status from the catalog of TCR beta chain sequences. A later analysis assigned V and J genes by comparing TCR nucleotide sequences with IMGT/GENE-DB human TR gene sequences. In a later analysis, CDR3 sequences and most-parsimonious VDJ recombination scenarios were assigned using the TCRdist pipeline. In a later analysis, each TCR beta chain was defined by its CDR3 amino acid sequence together with its V-gene family, and reads lacking a unique V-gene family were excluded. To address suspected cross-contamination and a sequencing artifact, a later analysis removed 592 highly shared, low-generation-probability nucleotide sequences. In a later analysis, a clonal expansion index was calculated for each public chain from normalized within-repertoire ranks of inferred template counts. In a later analysis, generation probabilities were computed with a VDJ recombination model fitted to out-of-frame rearrangements, and the resulting probabilities were checked against IGoR. In a later analysis, TCR-TCR, TCR-HLA and TCR-CMV co-occurrence was scored with hypergeometric tests, and a repertoire-size bias correction was applied to TCR pairs. False discovery rates were estimated in a later analysis by permuting HLA or CMV assignments 20 times. A later analysis grouped co-occurring TCRs with DBSCAN, adding TCRdist sequence similarity when clustering within HLA-allele-positive subsets. Repertoires with fewer than 30,000 or more than 120,000 public chains, plus five repertoires with anomalous nucleotide sharing, were excluded from co-occurrence clustering. Entries here come from immuneACCESS through TCRdb and include only in-frame sequences with V and J called. Some clones fail to appear in such tables; in the studies checked, an unresolved V gene covers under half of the shortfall, and the cause of the remainder is unknown. D and trimming come from the DNA, and the V and J calls and clone size come from that table. The sample yields fewer than 200,000 clones; roughly 80% were counted once. Together, the top ten hold just over 4.5% of the sample.

The entry originates in a study of cytomegalovirus exposure and HLA in healthy donors listed by TCRdb under 2017. Background on the whole study: An earlier analysis of roughly 570 of the donors reported over 250 Gb of sequence data and 117 million unique TCR beta sequences obtained from around 190 million T cells. The study aimed to test whether signatures of past pathogen exposure could be identified by cataloging public T cell receptors. Donor age, sex, ethnicity and CMV serostatus were compiled together with the repertoire data. Every repertoire in the discovery cohort had been generated on one and the same sequencing platform. Both class I and class II loci were covered by HLA typing, at four-digit resolution. Of the roughly 410 genotyped donors, 81% were placed in the genetic ancestry cluster associated with self-reported Caucasian donors. The number of donors typed differed by locus, with about 629-640 for A, B, C, DRB1 and DQB1, over 500 for DQA1, 600 to 610 for DPA1, and around 450 for DPB1. Among around 400 genotyped donors of the cohort, an average of roughly 230,000 unique TCR beta nucleotide sequences was sequenced per donor, of which about 18% were non-productive. Several DR-DQ haplotypes were treated as single units for association and clustering because of strong linkage in the cohort. The study profiled the T cell repertoires of approximately 700 subjects by immunosequencing and related them to cytomegalovirus serostatus. The study combined high-throughput TCR immunosequencing, statistical association of individual TCRs with disease status, and machine learning to predict cytomegalovirus infection status. A separate validation cohort of 90 to 150 different subjects was used in addition to the 666-subject first cohort. To study patterns of TCR occurrence, a later analysis re-analyzed previously published TCR beta repertoires from around 660 donors and added high-resolution HLA genotyping. Rather than using new phenotypic data, the later analysis identified candidate immune exposures from TCR beta sequences and from how often those sequences occurred across donors. Genome-wide SNP genotypes for about 60% of the 666 donors were used in a later genetic analysis, which treated that subset as a discovery cohort. An early release that covered more than 550 HLA-typed donors contained 250 to 350 gigabases of sequencing data and tens of millions of unique TCR sequences. To decide whether each TCR beta V gene segment behaved as functional or pseudogenic, an earlier analysis of some 600 of the donors relied on high-throughput TCR beta sequencing.

The cohort comprised 710 or so healthy bone marrow donors. Cohort members were all nominally healthy when sampled, although unrecorded immune exposures were likely present. The donor tested CMV seropositive, placing the donor among the 289 seropositive members of the cohort. A peripheral blood sample was collected from each donor, and TCR beta sequencing was performed on peripheral blood mononuclear cells. The Qiagen DNeasy Blood Extraction Kit was used to extract genomic DNA from the blood cell samples. Points the paper makes about the study in general: In vitro tests confirmed that a few of the cytomegalovirus-associated TCR beta chains recognize cytomegalovirus antigens. The study gave a list of over 150 TCR beta chains associated with cytomegalovirus. A later genetic analysis reported fewer N-insertions in productive TCRs among donors in an Asian-associated ancestry cluster than the roughly 670-donor mean. According to a later analysis, TCR association rates differed among HLA loci, with DRB1 alleles showing the most associated TCRs and HLA-C alleles showing the fewest. An association between a missense DCLRE1C variant and V-gene and J-gene trimming of TCR beta chains was found in a later genetic analysis and replicated in an independent cohort. A further reported finding was that TCR beta sequences accurately predicted the HLA-A and HLA-B alleles for most subjects in the first cohort. In a later analysis, most CMV-associated TCR beta chains were found to appear HLA-restricted, with HLA associations seemingly driven largely by CMV exposure. For the cohort, immune exposure information was limited to CMV serostatus. At a false discovery rate of 0.05, a later analysis linked around 15,000 TCR beta sequences to specific HLA alleles. Sequencing depth was assumed to be roughly uniform across donors in the presence/absence analyses, though that assumption may not hold. A later analysis found that HLA-associated TCR beta chains were more clonally expanded and had lower generation probabilities than equally common non-associated chains. Most TCR sequences were seen in very few donors, while some public TCRs were found in many individuals. Linkage disequilibrium might explain the correlated functional status among segregating V segments, but an unknown experimental factor could not be ruled out. The classifier was reported to diagnose cytomegalovirus status with high specificity and sensitivity in both the original and validation cohorts. The sequencing pipeline was judged likely to have produced a cluster of highly shared sequence variants as a technical artifact. When HLA alleles, especially DR and DQ, strongly co-occurred, TCR associations were difficult to assign to individual alleles. An earlier analysis of some 560 of the donors showed that most TCR beta V segments appeared in productive rearrangements either about 87% or about 30% of the time, which broadly matched IMGT annotations. It was suggested by the authors that the approach could potentially be generalized to other disease states and immunological phenotypes. According to a later analysis, parvovirus B19, influenza, CMV and Epstein-Barr virus appeared linked to several top co-occurrence clusters. Over 15 rarely observed V segments, including chromosome 9 orphons, were excluded from the earlier analysis of about 600 of the donors because counts were too low. This cohort had only TCR beta chains sequenced, and the lack of alpha or paired-chain data limited which features could be detected. Because some donors lacked HLA typing at each locus, the association tests relied only on the typed subset.

This TCR was sampled from a woman aged 45-65 years in good health and CMV-seropositive. Sequenced: PBMCs.

At the DNA level, the sequence is TGTGCCAGTAGTACCCCCGTAGGGGGCCCTTTCAGCAATCAGCCCCAGCATTTT. It is translated as CASSTPVGGPFSNQPQHF. The chain joins TRBV19 to TRBJ1-5, with 7 junctional bases fitting TRBD1. According to the germline V gene (reference sequence), CDR1 reads LNHDA and CDR2 reads SQIVND. From the cysteine up to the phenylalanine, the CDR3 has a length of 18 residues. Only the CDR3 DNA stays, 54 bases, in frame from base 1. The V end gives up 4 bases and the J end 1 base, leaving 13 bases in the junction not matched to a gene.